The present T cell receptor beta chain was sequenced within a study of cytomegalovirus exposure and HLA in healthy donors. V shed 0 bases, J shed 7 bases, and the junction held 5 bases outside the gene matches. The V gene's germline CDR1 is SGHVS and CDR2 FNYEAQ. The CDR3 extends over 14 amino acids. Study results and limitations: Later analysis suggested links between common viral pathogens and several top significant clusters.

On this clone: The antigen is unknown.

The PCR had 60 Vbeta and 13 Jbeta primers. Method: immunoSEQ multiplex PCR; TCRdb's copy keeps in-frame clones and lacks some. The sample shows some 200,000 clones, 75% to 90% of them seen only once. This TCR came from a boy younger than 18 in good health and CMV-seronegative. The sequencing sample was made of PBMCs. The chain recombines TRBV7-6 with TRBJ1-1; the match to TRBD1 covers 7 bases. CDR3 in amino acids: CASSLAERDSEAFF. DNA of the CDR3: TGTGCCAGCAGCTTAGCGGAACGGGACAGTGAAGCTTTCTTT.